The 25 T cell receptor beta chains presented below share a single source sample, sequenced in a study of cytomegalovirus exposure and HLA in healthy donors. Sequencing was performed with immunoSEQ multiplex PCR; in TCRdb, only in-frame clones are kept and a portion is missing. The sample has about 160,000 clones; about 90% are singletons. Sequencing input: PBMCs. All receptors derive from a woman aged 18-35 years in good health and CMV-seropositive.

In DNA form, the CDR3 reads TGTGCCAGCAGCCCGGGACTAGCGGGAGGGTGGGCAGATACGCAGTATTTT. Amino acids: CASSPGLAGGWADTQYF. The V call is TRBV7-9, the J call TRBJ2-3; TRBD2 aligns across 16 bases. Germline V CDR1 and CDR2: SEHNR, FQNEAQ (reference sequence). The CDR3 totals 17 residues. The ends lost 5 bases at V and 4 bases at J; junction bases unmatched: 6.

This sequence joins TRBV28 and TRBJ1-4, with TRBD1 as a possible D gene (5 bases). Germline loops: CDR1 MDHEN, CDR2 SYDVKM. The CDR3 is made up of 12 amino acids. V lost 5 bases and J lost 5, with 6 bases in between. The CDR3 DNA is TGTGCCAGCAGTCGGGGGAATGAAAAACTGTTTTTT. It specifies CASSRGNEKLFF.

The chain joins TRBV27 to TRBJ1-3, with 9 positions matching TRBD1. CDR3 length equals 16 residues. Germline values: CDR1 MNHEY, CDR2 SMNVEV (reference sequence). With V trimmed by 5 bases and J by 7 bases, 12 bases remained unmatched. The chain's CDR3 is CASSPIPPGTGNTIYF. For the CDR3, the DNA is TGTGCCAGCAGTCCCATCCCCCCCGGGACAGGGAACACCATATATTTT.

The V and J genes are TRBV10-3 and TRBJ2-7; tentative D call: TRBD2 (6 bases). The CDR3 consists of 14 residues. The germline gives CDR1 ENHRY, CDR2 SYGVKD. The V end lost 10 bases, the J end lost 0 bases, and 16 bases lay between the germline ends. The CDR3 loop reads CATPPGRNSYEQYF. CDR3 DNA: TGTGCCACCCCTCCTGGGAGGAACTCCTACGAGCAGTACTTC.

V gene TRBV7-9 combines with J gene TRBJ1-1; D is possibly TRBD1 (6 bases). Germline CDR1 is SEHNR and CDR2 is FQNEAQ (reference sequence). This CDR3 is 14 amino acids long. Trimming removed 5 bases at V and 2 bases at J, with 12 bases between. In DNA, the CDR3 is TGTGCCAGCAGCCTAGGGGGGCCCAACACTGAAGCTTTCTTT. Residues: CASSLGGPNTEAFF.

This chain uses TRBV5-6 with TRBJ2-7, with a tentative D call TRBD1 (5 bases). Germline V gene sequence: CDR1 SGHDT, CDR2 YYEEEE. The CDR3 runs 12 residues. V lost 4 bases and J lost 3, with 8 bases in between. This CDR3 is CASSQGGYEQYF. CDR3 sequence (DNA): TGTGCCAGCAGCCAGGGCGGCTACGAGCAGTACTTC.

The chain carries TRBV30 and TRBJ1-2; 10 positions agree with TRBD1. J was trimmed by 5 bases and V by 2 bases; bases with no gene match: 8. Germline assignment: CDR1 GTSNPN and CDR2 SVGIG (reference sequence). The CDR3 runs 15 residues. Here the CDR3 reads CAWSPDRGPLYGYTF. CDR3 nucleotides: TGTGCCTGGAGTCCCGACAGGGGGCCTTTGTATGGCTACACCTTC.

About this clone: The sample has other DNA sequences that encode this CDR3 too. This rearrangement joins TRBV7-9 to TRBJ2-7; maybe TRBD2 (5 bases). V lost 5 bases and J lost 1, with 9 bases in between. The germline gives CDR1 SEHNR, CDR2 FQNEAQ (reference sequence). This CDR3 has 13 residues. The CDR3: CASSLPGSYEQYF. In nucleotides, the CDR3 is TGTGCCAGCAGCCTCCCGGGATCCTACGAGCAGTACTTC.

This clone has at least ten counts. The chain uses TRBV6-4 and TRBJ1-1; 7 nucleotides match TRBD1. Germline V gene data show CDR1 as MRHNA and CDR2 as SNTAGT. J was trimmed by 4 bases and V by 6 bases; bases with no gene match: 11. This CDR3 is 15 amino acids long. The CDR3 DNA sequence: TGTGCCAGCAGAGACCCCACAGGGGATAGCACTGAAGCTTTCTTT. As protein: CASRDPTGDSTEAFF.

This chain connects TRBV18 to TRBJ2-1, with D maybe TRBD1 (6 bases). Germline-derived CDR1 and CDR2 are KGHSH and LQKENI. V lost 2 bases and J 6 bases, leaving 17 bases between the germline ends. CDR3 length: 16 amino acids. The CDR3 protein is CASSPIAGQIINEQFF. The CDR3, as DNA: TGTGCCAGCTCACCAATAGCAGGACAGATCATCAATGAGCAGTTCTTC.

The chain employs TRBV7-2 and TRBJ2-7; D not resolved. Trimming pared 8 bases from V and 3 bases from J, leaving 17 bases between. Germline V gives CDR1 SGHTA, CDR2 FQGNSA. The CDR3 runs 14 residues. CDR3 loop: CASASRNGVYEQYF. The CDR3 DNA reads as TGTGCCAGCGCCTCCCGCAACGGAGTCTACGAGCAGTACTTC.

The rearrangement joins TRBV6-5 to TRBJ2-1; possibly TRBD1 for D (6 bases). From germline, CDR1 is MNHEY and CDR2 SVGAGI. CDR3 length: 11 residues. V lost 2 bases and J lost 10, with 6 bases in between. Here the CDR3 reads CASSYGGEQFF. In DNA form, the CDR3 reads TGTGCCAGCAGTTACGGGGGCGAGCAGTTCTTC.

This clone appeared once. The CDR3 DNA sequence: TGCGCCAGCAGCTTGGAGGTCGTACTGGACAGGTTGGACGAGCAGTACTTC. Translated, it gives CASSLEVVLDRLDEQYF. This chain links TRBV5-1 with TRBJ2-7, with 7 bases aligning to TRBD1. The junction had 14 bases not matched to a gene; V was cut back by 0 bases and J by 5 bases. Germline values: CDR1 SGHRS, CDR2 YFSETQ. The CDR3 sequence is 17 residues long.

The table lists this clone with a count of one. CDR3 loop: CASSQSTASTEAFF. CDR3 coding DNA: TGCGCCAGCAGTCAATCGACAGCGTCCACTGAAGCTTTCTTT. The chain has TRBV23-1 and TRBJ1-1, with D tentatively TRBD1 (5 bases). TRBV23-1 is an ORF, with its function uncertain. V lost 0 bases and J 4 bases, leaving 9 bases between the germline ends. The CDR3 runs to 14 residues.

This clone was counted only a few times. The chain carries TRBV2 and TRBJ2-7; D unclear. Germline V gives CDR1 SNHLY, CDR2 FYNNEI. This CDR3 is built from 12 residues. The V and J ends lost 0 bases and 5 bases respectively, with 5 bases between them. This chain's CDR3 is CASSEAEDEQYF. CDR3 DNA sequence: TGTGCCAGCAGTGAAGCAGAGGACGAGCAGTACTTC.

V usage is TRBV6-1 and J usage is TRBJ1-2; 9 nucleotides align to TRBD1. V lost 6 bases to trimming and J lost 8 bases; unmatched junction nucleotides: 7. The CDR3 extends over 13 amino acids. Germline CDR1 reads MNHNS; CDR2 reads SASEGT. This CDR3 is CASREDRGKGYTF. CDR3 DNA sequence: TGTGCCAGCAGGGAGGACAGGGGTAAGGGCTACACCTTC.

This chain connects TRBV14 to TRBJ1-3, with D hard to call. CDR1 and CDR2 from the germline V gene are SGHDN and FVKESK. The V and J ends lost 3 bases and 0 bases respectively, with 12 bases between them. CDR3 size: 16 residues. CDR3 nucleotide sequence: TGTGCCAGCAGCCAGAACAGACTACTCTCTGGAAACACCATATATTTT. It specifies CASSQNRLLSGNTIYF.

This clone was detected only a few times. This rearrangement joins TRBV19 to TRBJ2-2; D gene unclear. The V end was cut by 7 bases, the J end by 0 bases, with 9 bases between. Germline loops: CDR1 LNHDA, CDR2 SQIVND (reference sequence). The CDR3 spans 14 residues. The CDR3 here is CASTLRANTGELFF. In DNA, the CDR3 is TGTGCCAGTACCCTTAGAGCGAACACCGGGGAGCTGTTTTTT.

The rearrangement uses TRBV4-3 and TRBJ2-1; no definite D call. Trimming took 0 bases from V and 4 from J, leaving 10 bases between them. The CDR3 runs to 15 residues. Germline CDR1 and CDR2: LGHNA and YSLEER. The CDR3 DNA is TGCGCCAGCAGCCAAGATGGGTCCAGGTACAATGAGCAGTTCTTC. Translation gives CASSQDGSRYNEQFF.

The chain couples TRBV7-2 to TRBJ2-7, with D perhaps matching TRBD2 (6 bases). Germline CDR1 and CDR2: SGHTA and FQGNSA. V lost 4 bases, J lost 2 bases, and 9 bases lay in between. The CDR3 sequence is 13 residues long. The CDR3 spells CASSSTSTYEQYF. The CDR3 coding sequence is TGTGCCAGCAGCTCGACTAGTACCTACGAGCAGTACTTC.

The chain employs TRBV6-5 and TRBJ1-1, with no clear D. Germline V CDR1 and CDR2: MNHEY, SVGAGI. V was trimmed by 2 bases and J by 6 bases, leaving 10 bases between them. The CDR3 is made up of 13 amino acids. DNA for the CDR3: TGTGCCAGCAGTTACGAGGCGGGATCTGAAGCTTTCTTT. Translating it yields CASSYEAGSEAFF.

This chain links TRBV5-4 with TRBJ2-1, with D hard to call. Germline lookup yields CDR1 SGHNT and CDR2 YYREEE (reference sequence). The CDR3 length is 11 residues. Trimming shortened V by 4 bases and J by 6 bases, and 5 bases separated the two germline ends. This chain's CDR3 is CASSSTNEQFF. CDR3 nucleotide sequence: TGTGCCAGCAGCAGCACCAATGAGCAGTTCTTC.

In this sample, this clone turned up once. The chain joins TRBV9 to TRBJ2-7; tentative D call: TRBD1 (5 bases). V lost 0 bases and J 0 bases, leaving 10 bases between the germline ends. In germline, CDR1 is SGDLS, CDR2 YYNGEE. This CDR3 contains 15 residues. CDR3 in DNA: TGTGCCAGCAGCGTAGGGGGCGGATTCTCCTACGAGCAGTACTTC. It specifies CASSVGGGFSYEQYF. The full variable domain, its missing parts supplied by reference TRBV9 and TRBJ2-7, is DSGVTQTPKHLITATGQRVTLRCSPRSGDLSVYWYQQSLDQGLQFLIQYYNGEERAKGNILERFSAQQFPDLHSELNLSSLELGDSALYFCASSVGGGFSYEQYFGPGTRLTVT.

This sequence joins TRBV6-1 and TRBJ1-5, with TRBD1 as a possible D gene (6 bases). Trimming left V 7 bases short and J 1 base short, with 14 bases between. Per germline, CDR1 MNHNS and CDR2 SASEGT. CDR3 length equals 15 residues. The CDR3 DNA sequence: TGTGCCAGCACTCCGTCCAGGGGAAGCAATCAGCCCCAGCATTTT. This codes for CASTPSRGSNQPQHF.

J is TRBJ2-6 and V is TRBV25-1; D is ambiguous. V dropped 2 bases and J dropped 0 bases, with 5 bases sitting between them. This CDR3 has 15 amino acids. Germline lookup yields CDR1 MGHDK and CDR2 SYGVNS. The CDR3 is CASSERVSGANVLTF. The CDR3 coding sequence is TGTGCCAGCAGTGAACGGGTCTCTGGGGCCAACGTCCTGACTTTC. The full variable domain, completed using reference TRBV25-1 and TRBJ2-6, is EADIYQTPRYLVIGTGKKITLECSQTMGHDKMYWYQQDPGMELHLIHYSYGVNSTEKGDLSSESTVSRIRTEHFPLTLESARPSHTSQYLCASSERVSGANVLTFGAGSRLTVL.